This T cell receptor (beta chain) is drawn from a study of PD-1 blockade in classical Hodgkin lymphoma. Whole-study results and caveats: Reported findings placed baseline TCR diversity lower in newly diagnosed patients (compared with healthy donors).

Each of the patients experienced relapse following autologous stem cell transplantation, and their brentuximab vedotin exposure differed. On this clone: Its target is unknown.

Clones were sequenced by immunoSEQ multiplex PCR, and TCRdb holds only the in-frame ones, with some missing. Found here are about 21,000 clones, 70% to 85% of them singletons; the top ten hold over 20%. The sequenced sample was peripheral blood mononuclear cells (PBMCs), obtained at baseline. This receptor was identified in a human donor with classical Hodgkin lymphoma.

The CDR3 region is CAWSETRYGYTF. The CDR3 region has the DNA TGTGCCTGGAGTGAAACCAGATATGGCTACACCTTC. The chain joins TRBV30 to TRBJ1-2; no firm D call. Trimming shortened V by 1 base and J by 5 bases, and 8 bases separated the two germline ends. The length of the CDR3 is 12 residues. Per the germline V gene, CDR1 is GTSNPN and CDR2 is SVGIG (reference sequence).